The clone carrying this TCR beta chain has more than one count but fewer than ten. The data derive from a study of blood T cell repertoires in COVID-19. V lost 8 bases to trimming and J lost 1 base, with 17 bases between them. The germline gives CDR1 SGHDN, CDR2 FVKESK. The CDR3 covers 15 residues. Profiled with immunoSEQ multiplex PCR; TCRdb holds only in-frame clones, not every one. The sample records 170,000 or so clones, 80% being singletons. This clonotype originated in a man between 65 and 79 years old with active or convalescent COVID-19. The chain joins TRBV14 to TRBJ1-1; no firm D call. The sample was peripheral blood. The CDR3 DNA reads as TGTGCCAGCGCGCCCTCCATCGGGGAGAACACTGAAGCTTTCTTT. Translation gives CASAPSIGENTEAFF.